The clone carrying this T cell receptor (beta chain) was observed at least ten times. What it binds is not known. Patients who underwent sequencing had shown CD8+CD57+ cell expansion by flow cytometry. Germline V gene data show CDR1 as DFQATT and CDR2 as SNEGSKA (reference sequence). J was trimmed by 9 bases and V by 4 bases; bases with no gene match: 9. CDR3 length equals 13 residues. The sample comes from a study of CD8+CD57+ T cells in acquired aplastic anemia. Study-level results: Comparison of patients with controls identified about 30 shared CD8+ CDR3 sequences.

CDR3 and TCR beta VDJ profiling relied on genomic DNA as the template. TCRdb recomputed calls from the reads with MiXCR, one row per CDR3 protein. The data contain 200,000 to 250,000 distinct CDR3 sequences, around 50% of them singletons. This chain uses TRBV20-1 with TRBJ2-1; 7 nucleotides agree with TRBD2. The material sequenced was sorted CD4+, CD8+, or CD8+CD57+ T cells (not recorded which) from PBMCs. The TCR was taken from a human donor with aplastic anemia. The CDR3 DNA reads as TGCAGTGCTACGGGACTATTGATCCGTGAGCAGTTCTTC. Protein: CSATGLLIREQFF.